This T cell receptor (beta chain) was identified during a study of blood T cell repertoires in COVID-19. The CDR3 sequence is 15 residues long. Trimming at V came to 2 bases and at J to 4 bases, leaving 4 bases not matched to a gene. Germline V gene data show CDR1 as SEHNR and CDR2 as FQNEAQ (reference sequence). Method: immunoSEQ multiplex PCR; TCRdb's copy keeps in-frame clones and lacks some. The sample records 240,000 or so clones, around nine tenths being singletons. Material: peripheral blood. This receptor was taken from an older woman with active or convalescent COVID-19. The chain links TRBV7-9 to TRBJ2-2, with 7 bases aligning to TRBD1. Written as DNA, the CDR3 is TGTGCCAGCAGCTTAACAGGGGAAGTCACCGGGGAGCTGTTTTTT. Encoded protein: CASSLTGEVTGELFF.